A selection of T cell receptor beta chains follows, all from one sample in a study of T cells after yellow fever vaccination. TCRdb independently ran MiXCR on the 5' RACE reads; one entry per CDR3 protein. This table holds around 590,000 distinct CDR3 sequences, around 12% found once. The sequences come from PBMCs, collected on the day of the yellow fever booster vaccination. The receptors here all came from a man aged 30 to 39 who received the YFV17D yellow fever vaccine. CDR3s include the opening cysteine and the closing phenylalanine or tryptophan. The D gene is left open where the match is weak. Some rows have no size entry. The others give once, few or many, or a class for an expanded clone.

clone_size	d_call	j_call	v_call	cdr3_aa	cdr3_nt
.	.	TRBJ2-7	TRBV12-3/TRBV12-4	CASSLGQFPSQYF	TGTGCCAGCAGTTTGGGACAATTTCCCTCGCAGTACTTC
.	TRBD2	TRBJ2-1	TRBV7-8	CASSPRTSGRSVNEQFF	TGTGCCAGCAGCCCAAGGACTAGCGGGAGGAGTGTGAATGAGCAGTTCTTC
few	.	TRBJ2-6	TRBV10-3	CAIRGYGANVLTF	TGTGCCATCAGGGGGTACGGGGCCAACGTCCTGACTTTC
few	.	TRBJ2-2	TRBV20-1	CSVRDRGTGELFF	TGCAGTGTCCGGGACCGGGGCACCGGGGAGCTGTTTTTT
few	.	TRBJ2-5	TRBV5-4	CASSDRGDSDPRETQYF	TGTGCCAGCTCCGATAGGGGGGACTCGGACCCTCGAGAGACCCAGTACTTC
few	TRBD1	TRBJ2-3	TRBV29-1	CSVQQGEAIDPQYF	TGCAGCGTCCAGCAGGGGGAAGCGATAGATCCGCAGTATTTT
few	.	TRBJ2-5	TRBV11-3	CASSPKWEETQYF	TGTGCCAGCAGCCCCAAGTGGGAAGAGACCCAGTACTTC
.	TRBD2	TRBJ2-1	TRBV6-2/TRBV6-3	CASSWGTSAYNEQFF	TGTGCCAGCAGTTGGGGGACTAGCGCATACAATGAGCAGTTCTTC
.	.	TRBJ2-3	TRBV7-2	CASSLSPGADTQYF	TGTGCCAGCAGCTTATCCCCGGGCGCAGATACGCAGTATTTT
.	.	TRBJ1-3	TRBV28	CASSLMEGRNTIYF	TGTGCCAGCAGTTTAATGGAGGGGAGAAACACCATATATTTT
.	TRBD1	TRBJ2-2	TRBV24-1	CATRGTGTGELFF	TGTGCCACCAGGGGGACAGGGACCGGGGAGCTGTTTTTT
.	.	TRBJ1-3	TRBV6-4	CASSDSILSSRTDSGNTIYF	TGTGCCAGCAGTGACTCGATTCTATCTTCAAGGACAGACTCTGGAAACACCATATATTTT
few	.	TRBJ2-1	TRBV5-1	CASSSDYNNEQFF	TGCGCCAGCAGTAGTGACTACAACAATGAGCAGTTCTTC
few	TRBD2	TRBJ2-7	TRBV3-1	CASRASGRPSYEQYF	TGTGCCAGCAGAGCTAGCGGGAGACCCTCCTACGAGCAGTACTTC
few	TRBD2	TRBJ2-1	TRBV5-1	CASSFGLAGNVEQFF	TGCGCCAGCAGCTTTGGACTAGCGGGAAACGTAGAGCAGTTCTTC
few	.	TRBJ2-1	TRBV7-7	CASSPQPGEQFF	TGTGCTAGCAGTCCCCAACCGGGTGAGCAGTTCTTC
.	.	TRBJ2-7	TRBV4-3	CASSQDARTSYEQYF	TGCGCCAGCAGCCAAGATGCCCGTACATCCTACGAGCAGTACTTC
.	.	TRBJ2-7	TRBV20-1	CSAYRDEQYF	TGCAGTGCTTACAGGGACGAGCAGTACTTC
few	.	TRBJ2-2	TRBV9	CASSVEATVTGELFF	TGTGCCAGCAGCGTAGAAGCGACAGTTACCGGGGAGCTGTTTTTT
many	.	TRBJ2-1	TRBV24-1	CATSDYQNNEQFF	TGTGCCACCAGTGATTACCAAAACAATGAGCAGTTCTTC
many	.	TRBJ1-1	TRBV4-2	CASSVTSPSNTEAFF	TGTGCCAGCAGCGTCACCTCACCTTCGAACACTGAAGCTTTCTTT
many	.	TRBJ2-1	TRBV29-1	CSVGSWGDEQFF	TGCAGCGTTGGGTCTTGGGGTGATGAGCAGTTCTTC
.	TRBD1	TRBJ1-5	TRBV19	CASSSTGTGSGVGHF	TGTGCCAGTAGTTCTACCGGGACAGGTTCGGGGGTGGGGCATTTT
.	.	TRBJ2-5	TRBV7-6	CASSSWGRDGETQYF	TGTGCCAGCAGCTCCTGGGGCCGGGATGGGGAGACCCAGTACTTC
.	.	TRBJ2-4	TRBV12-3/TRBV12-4	CASSLGTMGIQYF	TGTGCCAGCAGTTTAGGGACGATGGGCATTCAGTACTTC
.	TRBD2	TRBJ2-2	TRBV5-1	CASSVSGRLNTGELFF	TGCGCCAGCAGCGTAAGCGGGAGGTTAAACACCGGGGAGCTGTTTTTT
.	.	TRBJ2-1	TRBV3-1	CASSQFGHEQFF	TGTGCCAGCAGCCAATTTGGGCATGAGCAGTTCTTC
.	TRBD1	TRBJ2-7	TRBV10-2	CASSERPGQAYEQYF	TGCGCCAGCAGTGAGCGACCGGGACAGGCCTACGAGCAGTACTTC
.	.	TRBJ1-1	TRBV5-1	CASSLAQPQGTEAFF	TGCGCCAGCAGCTTGGCCCAGCCTCAGGGTACTGAAGCTTTCTTT
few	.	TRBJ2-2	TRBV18	CASSPFFGTGELFF	TGTGCCAGCTCACCCTTCTTTGGCACCGGGGAGCTGTTTTTT
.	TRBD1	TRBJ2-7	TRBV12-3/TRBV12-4	CASTFSDDRAGYEQYF	TGTGCCAGCACCTTTTCCGACGACAGGGCAGGCTACGAGCAGTACTTC
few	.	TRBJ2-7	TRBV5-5	CASSFLADYEQYF	TGTGCCAGCAGCTTCTTAGCAGACTACGAGCAGTACTTC
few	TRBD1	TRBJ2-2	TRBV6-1	CASRASGTANTGELFF	TGTGCCAGCAGGGCATCCGGGACAGCAAATACCGGGGAGCTGTTTTTT
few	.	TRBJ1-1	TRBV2	CASNIAGGTEAFF	TGTGCCAGCAATATAGCGGGAGGCACTGAAGCTTTCTTT
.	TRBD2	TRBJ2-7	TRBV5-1	CASSPISGRGDEQYF	TGCGCCAGCAGTCCGATTAGCGGGAGAGGCGACGAGCAGTACTTC
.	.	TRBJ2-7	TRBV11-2	CSSSLGLISYEQYF	TGTTCCAGCAGCTTAGGACTGATCTCCTACGAGCAGTACTTC
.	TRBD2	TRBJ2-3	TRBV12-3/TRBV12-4	CASSLAISGSRTDTQYF	TGTGCCAGCAGTTTAGCGATTAGCGGGAGTCGGACAGATACGCAGTATTTT
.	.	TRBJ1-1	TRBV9	CASSGTVGTEAFF	TGTGCCAGCAGCGGGACAGTCGGCACTGAAGCTTTCTTT
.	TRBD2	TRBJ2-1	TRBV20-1	CSAAGTSGRAGQFF	TGCAGTGCTGCCGGGACTAGCGGGAGGGCGGGGCAGTTCTTC
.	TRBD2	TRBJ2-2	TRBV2	CASKRTSWGGELFF	TGTGCCAGCAAGCGGACTAGCTGGGGCGGGGAGCTGTTTTTT
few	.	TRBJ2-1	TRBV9	CASSPRVSASSYNEQFF	TGTGCCAGCAGCCCCCGGGTTAGCGCGAGCTCCTACAATGAGCAGTTCTTC
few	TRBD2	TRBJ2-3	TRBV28	CASSFVAGADTQYF	TGTGCCAGCAGTTTTGTAGCGGGAGCAGATACGCAGTATTTT
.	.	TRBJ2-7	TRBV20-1	CSVPAGGSYEQYF	TGCAGTGTCCCCGCCGGCGGTTCTTACGAGCAGTACTTC
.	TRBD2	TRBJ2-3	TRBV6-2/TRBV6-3	CASSGLAGAVTDTQYF	TGTGCCAGCAGTGGCCTAGCGGGAGCCGTTACAGATACGCAGTATTTT
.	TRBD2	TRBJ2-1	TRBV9	CASSALGGEQFF	TGTGCCAGCAGCGCCCTCGGGGGGGAGCAGTTCTTC
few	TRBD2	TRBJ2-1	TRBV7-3	CASSSAGAGVGNEQFF	TGTGCCAGCAGCTCAGCGGGGGCGGGAGTTGGAAATGAGCAGTTCTTC